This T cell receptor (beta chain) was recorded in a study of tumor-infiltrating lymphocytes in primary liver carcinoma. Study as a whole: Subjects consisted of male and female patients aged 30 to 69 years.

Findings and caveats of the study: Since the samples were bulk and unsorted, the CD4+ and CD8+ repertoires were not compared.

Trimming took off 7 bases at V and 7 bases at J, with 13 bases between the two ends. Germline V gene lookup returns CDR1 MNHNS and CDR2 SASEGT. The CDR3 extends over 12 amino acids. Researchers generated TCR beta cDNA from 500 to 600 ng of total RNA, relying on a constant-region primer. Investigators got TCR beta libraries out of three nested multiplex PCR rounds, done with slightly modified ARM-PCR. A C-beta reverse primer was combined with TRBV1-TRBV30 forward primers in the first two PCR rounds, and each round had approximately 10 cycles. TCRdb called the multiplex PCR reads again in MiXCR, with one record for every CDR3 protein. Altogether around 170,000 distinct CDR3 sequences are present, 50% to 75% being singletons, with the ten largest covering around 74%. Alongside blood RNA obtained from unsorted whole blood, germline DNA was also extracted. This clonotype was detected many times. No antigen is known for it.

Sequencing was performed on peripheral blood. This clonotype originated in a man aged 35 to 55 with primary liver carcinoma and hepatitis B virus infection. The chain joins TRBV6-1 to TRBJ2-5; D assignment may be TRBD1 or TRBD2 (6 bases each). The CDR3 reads CASISEGGTQYF. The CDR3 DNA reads TGTGCCAGCATCTCAGAGGGGGGGACCCAGTACTTC.